These T cell receptor beta chains were read from a single sample in a study of control samples from healthy donors and cancer patients. The assay was immunoSEQ multiplex PCR, and TCRdb's table has in-frame clones only and misses some. Of roughly 45,000 clones listed, more than 80% are singletons. Sequencing was performed on PBMCs. The source is a man aged 25-40 years with colorectal cancer. The CDR3 runs from the conserved cysteine through the conserved F or W. A D gene is named only where the DNA matches it firmly. Rows may omit the clone size; those that give it use once, few, many or a size class.

TRBJ1-2,.,13,TRBV19,.,CASNTGHNYGYTF,TGTGCCAGTAATACGGGCCATAACTATGGCTACACCTTC
TRBJ1-4,.,14,TRBV2,.,CASSPDRRNEKLFF,TGTGCCAGCAGTCCCGACAGGCGCAATGAAAAACTGTTTTTT
TRBJ2-6,.,16,TRBV11-3,.,CASSSRVGTGANVLTF,TGTGCCAGCAGCTCCAGGGTCGGCACTGGGGCCAACGTCCTGACTTTC
TRBJ2-5,.,12,TRBV6-6,.,CASSWLQETQYF,TGTGCCAGCAGTTGGTTACAAGAGACCCAGTACTTC
TRBJ2-1,.,14,TRBV18,.,CASSPPGLLDEQFF,TGTGCCAGCTCACCACCGGGACTCCTGGATGAGCAGTTCTTC
TRBJ2-3,once,15,TRBV30,.,CAWSVGTPTTDTQYF,TGTGCCTGGAGTGTGGGGACACCTACTACAGATACGCAGTATTTT
TRBJ1-1,.,13,TRBV13,.,CASRGEVNTEAFF,TGTGCCAGCAGGGGGGAGGTGAACACTGAAGCTTTCTTT
TRBJ2-2,few,16,TRBV5-3,TRBD1,CARSYYRGKGIGELFF,TGTGCCAGAAGCTACTACAGGGGTAAGGGTATCGGGGAGCTGTTTTTT
TRBJ1-1,.,13,TRBV5-1,TRBD1,CATSFDRVTEAFF,TGCGCCACCAGTTTTGACAGGGTCACTGAAGCTTTCTTT
TRBJ1-3,.,16,TRBV5-6,.,CASSLARVFTGNTIYF,TGTGCCAGCAGCTTGGCCCGGGTATTTACTGGAAACACCATATATTTT
TRBJ2-1,.,14,TRBV7-2,TRBD2,CASSLAGLANEQFF,TGTGCCAGCAGCTTAGCCGGACTAGCTAATGAGCAGTTCTTC
TRBJ1-2,.,15,TRBV4-3,.,CASSQDPGLLYGYTF,TGCGCCAGCAGCCAAGACCCAGGGTTGCTCTATGGCTACACCTTC
TRBJ1-1,.,13,TRBV12-3/TRBV12-4,.,CASSLYRGSEAFF,TGTGCCAGCAGTTTGTATCGGGGATCTGAAGCTTTCTTT
TRBJ1-1,.,15,TRBV4-1,.,CASSHPRGDGGEAFF,TGCGCCAGCAGCCACCCGAGGGGGGACGGGGGTGAAGCTTTCTTT
TRBJ2-2,.,14,TRBV6-6,.,CASSLGTNAGELFF,TGTGCCAGCAGTTTGGGAACCAACGCCGGGGAGCTGTTTTTT
TRBJ1-1,.,12,TRBV6-6,.,CASSGRSTEAFF,TGTGCCAGCAGCGGCAGGAGCACTGAAGCTTTCTTT
TRBJ2-1,once,17,TRBV5-1,.,CASSLAVGGGSYNEQFF,TGCGCCAGCAGCTTGGCCGTTGGGGGCGGCTCCTACAATGAGCAGTTCTTC
TRBJ1-5,.,16,TRBV2,.,CASSSGGQNGNQPQHF,TGTGCCAGCAGTTCGGGGGGGCAGAACGGCAATCAGCCCCAGCATTTT
TRBJ2-7,once,11,TRBV20-1,TRBD1,CSATDREEQYF,TGCAGTGCCACAGACAGGGAGGAGCAGTACTTC
TRBJ1-6,.,15,TRBV7-2,TRBD1,CASSLGGQGHSPLHF,TGTGCCAGCAGCTTAGGCGGACAGGGACATTCACCCCTCCACTTT
TRBJ2-7,once,14,TRBV5-4,.,CASSTPDILYEQYF,TGTGCCAGCAGTACCCCCGACATTCTCTACGAGCAGTACTTC
TRBJ2-7,once,16,TRBV6-4,.,CASSKLGVRTFYEQYF,TGTGCCAGCAGCAAACTAGGCGTTAGGACCTTCTACGAGCAGTACTTC
TRBJ2-4,.,12,TRBV4-2,.,CASSLTLGREYF,TGTGCCAGCAGCCTGACTCTAGGCCGGGAGTACTTC
TRBJ1-3,.,16,TRBV9,.,CASSKTTGPSGNTIYF,TGTGCCAGCAGCAAAACGACAGGTCCCTCTGGAAACACCATATATTTT
TRBJ2-7,.,14,TRBV20-1,TRBD2,CSASMTSYPYEQYF,TGCAGTGCTAGTATGACTAGCTATCCTTACGAGCAGTACTTC
TRBJ1-5,once,19,TRBV2,.,CASSFPISRGTIGNQPQHF,TGTGCCAGCAGTTTCCCCATTTCTAGAGGCACAATCGGCAATCAGCCCCAGCATTTT
TRBJ1-1,.,13,TRBV10-2,.,CASRVQMNTEAFF,TGCGCCAGCAGAGTCCAAATGAACACTGAAGCTTTCTTT
TRBJ2-6,.,16,TRBV27,.,CASSSNRDSGANVLTF,TGTGCCAGCAGTTCTAATAGGGATTCTGGGGCCAACGTCCTGACTTTC
TRBJ1-2,.,13,TRBV5-4,.,CASSNPDNYGYTF,TGTGCCAGCAGCAATCCGGACAACTATGGCTACACCTTC
TRBJ2-2,.,17,TRBV14,.,CASSQVGLLGVSGELFF,TGTGCCAGCAGCCAAGTAGGCCTTCTTGGCGTTTCAGGGGAGCTGTTTTTT
TRBJ1-5,.,15,TRBV5-4,.,CASSLAGGAEQPQHF,TGTGCCAGCAGCTTGGCGGGTGGGGCAGAACAGCCCCAGCATTTT
TRBJ1-1,.,15,TRBV18,.,CASSPREGGWAEAFF,TGTGCCAGCTCACCACGAGAGGGCGGTTGGGCTGAAGCTTTCTTT
TRBJ2-3,.,13,TRBV6-5,.,CASSKRSRDTQYF,TGTGCCAGCAGTAAGAGATCTAGGGATACGCAGTATTTT
TRBJ2-7,.,15,TRBV9,.,CASSVVPGDGYEQYF,TGTGCCAGCAGCGTAGTCCCAGGGGACGGATACGAGCAGTACTTC
TRBJ1-5,.,15,TRBV10-3,.,CAISPSPGQNQPQHF,TGTGCCATCAGTCCCAGTCCGGGCCAAAATCAGCCCCAGCATTTT
TRBJ2-3,.,16,TRBV25-1,TRBD1,CASSELAGGRTDTQYF,TGTGCCAGCAGTGAATTAGCAGGGGGAAGGACAGATACGCAGTATTTT
TRBJ2-3,.,17,TRBV15,TRBD1,CATSRGRGDRGADTQYF,TGTGCCACCAGCAGAGGGCGCGGGGACAGGGGGGCAGATACGCAGTATTTT
TRBJ1-6,once,13,TRBV15,.,CATSRGSYSPLHF,TGTGCCACCAGCAGAGGTTCTTATTCACCCCTCCACTTT
TRBJ2-1,.,13,TRBV10-3,.,CAISESGADEQFF,TGTGCCATCAGTGAGTCAGGGGCCGACGAGCAGTTCTTC
TRBJ2-3,.,16,TRBV5-1,TRBD2,CASSLASSGGRTTQYF,TGCGCCAGCAGCTTGGCCTCTAGCGGGGGCCGGACTACGCAGTATTTT
TRBJ2-2,.,16,TRBV5-6,.,CASSLRQGRNTGELFF,TGTGCCAGCAGCTTGAGGCAGGGTAGGAACACCGGGGAGCTGTTTTTT
TRBJ2-1,few,16,TRBV4-2,TRBD2,CASSQDLGGGYNEQFF,TGTGCCAGCAGCCAAGACCTGGGGGGGGGCTACAATGAGCAGTTCTTC
TRBJ1-1,.,13,TRBV4-2,.,CASSLGRLTEAFF,TGTGCCAGCAGCCTCGGACGGCTCACTGAAGCTTTCTTT
TRBJ2-1,.,13,TRBV19,.,CASSHDSFNEQFF,TGTGCCAGTAGTCATGACAGTTTCAATGAGCAGTTCTTC
TRBJ1-2,.,14,TRBV4-3,.,CASSQERGGYGYTF,TGCGCCAGCAGCCAAGAGCGGGGGGGGTATGGCTACACCTTC
TRBJ2-5,.,16,TRBV19,TRBD2,CASSITAGVNLETQYF,TGTGCCAGTAGTATAACAGCGGGGGTGAATTTGGAGACCCAGTACTTC
TRBJ1-1,.,14,TRBV6-5,.,CASSTGRGNTEAFF,TGTGCCAGCAGTACAGGGAGGGGGAACACTGAAGCTTTCTTT
TRBJ2-7,.,15,TRBV5-1,.,CASSRQGARMGEQYF,TGCGCCAGCAGCCGCCAAGGCGCCAGGATGGGTGAGCAGTACTTC
TRBJ2-2,.,13,TRBV3-1/TRBV3-2,.,CASSQDRTGELFF,TGTGCCAGCAGCCAAGACCGCACCGGGGAGCTGTTTTTT
TRBJ2-2,.,15,TRBV30,.,CAWSLGDRDTGELFF,TGTGCCTGGAGTCTAGGGGACCGAGACACCGGGGAGCTGTTTTTT
TRBJ2-1,once,14,TRBV19,.,CASSIDLEGPGKFF,TGTGCCAGTAGTATAGATCTTGAGGGGCCCGGAAAGTTCTTC
TRBJ2-1,.,12,TRBV7-2,TRBD2,CASSLASGGQFF,TGTGCCAGCAGCCTTGCTAGCGGGGGGCAGTTCTTC
TRBJ2-7,.,14,TRBV7-9,TRBD2,CASSLGLAFDEQYF,TGTGCCAGCAGCTTGGGACTAGCGTTCGACGAGCAGTACTTC
TRBJ2-7,.,14,TRBV6-5,TRBD1,CASSSRTGSYEQYF,TGTGCCAGCAGTTCACGGACAGGGTCCTACGAGCAGTACTTC
TRBJ2-7,.,13,TRBV7-8,.,CASSSSREYEQYF,TGTGCCAGCAGCTCCTCCCGGGAGTACGAGCAGTACTTC
TRBJ1-4,.,15,TRBV5-4,.,CASSFYQGGNEKLFF,TGTGCCAGCAGCTTCTATCAGGGCGGTAATGAAAAACTGTTTTTT